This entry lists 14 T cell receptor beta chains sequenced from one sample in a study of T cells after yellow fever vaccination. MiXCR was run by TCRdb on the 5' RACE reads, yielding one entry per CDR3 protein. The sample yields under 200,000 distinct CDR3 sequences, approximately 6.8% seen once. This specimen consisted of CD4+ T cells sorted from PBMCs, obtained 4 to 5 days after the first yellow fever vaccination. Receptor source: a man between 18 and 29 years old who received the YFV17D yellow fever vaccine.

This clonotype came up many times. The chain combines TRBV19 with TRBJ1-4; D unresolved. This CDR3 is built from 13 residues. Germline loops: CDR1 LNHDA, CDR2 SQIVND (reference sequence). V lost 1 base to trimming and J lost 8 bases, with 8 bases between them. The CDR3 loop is CASSIVLAEKLFF. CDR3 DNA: TGTGCCAGTAGTATAGTCCTGGCCGAAAAACTGTTTTTT. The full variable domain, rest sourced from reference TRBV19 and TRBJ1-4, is DGGITQSPKYLFRKEGQNVTLSCEQNLNHDAMYWYRQDPGQGLRLIYYSQIVNDFQKGDIAEGYSVSREKKESFPLTVTSAQKNPTAFYLCASSIVLAEKLFFGSGTQLSVL.

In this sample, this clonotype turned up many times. For the CDR3, the DNA is TGTGCCAGCAGCTTTTTAGGCGGGGTGAGCACAGATACGCAGTATTTT. Its protein is CASSFLGGVSTDTQYF. The rearrangement links TRBV7-6 to TRBJ2-3; the D gene is possibly TRBD2 (6 bases). The CDR3 has 16 residues. Germline-derived CDR1 and CDR2 are SGHVS and FNYEAQ. V lost 3 bases and J 0 bases, leaving 13 bases between the germline ends. The full variable domain, in which reference TRBV7-6 and TRBJ2-3 provide the parts outside the CDR3, is GAGVSQSPRYKVTKRGQDVALRCDPISGHVSLYWYRQALGQGPEFLTYFNYEAQQDKSGLPNDRFSAERPEGSISTLTIQRTEQRDSAMYRCASSFLGGVSTDTQYFGPGTRLTVL.

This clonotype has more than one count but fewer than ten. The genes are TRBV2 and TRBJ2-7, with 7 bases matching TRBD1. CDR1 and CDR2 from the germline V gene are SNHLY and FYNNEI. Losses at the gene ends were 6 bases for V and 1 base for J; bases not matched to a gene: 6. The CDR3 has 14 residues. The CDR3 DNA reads TGTGCCAGCAGAACCACAGGGGTTTCCTACGAGCAGTACGTC. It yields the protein CASRTTGVSYEQYV.

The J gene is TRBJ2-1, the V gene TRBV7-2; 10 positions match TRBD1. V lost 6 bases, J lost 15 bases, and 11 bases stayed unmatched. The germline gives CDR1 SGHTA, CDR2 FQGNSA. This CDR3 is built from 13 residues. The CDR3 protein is CASSWDRGQLRFF. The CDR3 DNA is TGTGCCAGCAGTTGGGACAGGGGACAGCTGCGGTTCTTC.

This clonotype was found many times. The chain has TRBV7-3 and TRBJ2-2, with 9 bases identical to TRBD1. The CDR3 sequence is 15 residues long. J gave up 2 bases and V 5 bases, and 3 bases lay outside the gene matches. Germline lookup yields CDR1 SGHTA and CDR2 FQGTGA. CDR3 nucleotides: TGTGCCAGCAGCCCACAGGGGGCAAACACCGGGGAGCTGTTTTTT. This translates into CASSPQGANTGELFF.

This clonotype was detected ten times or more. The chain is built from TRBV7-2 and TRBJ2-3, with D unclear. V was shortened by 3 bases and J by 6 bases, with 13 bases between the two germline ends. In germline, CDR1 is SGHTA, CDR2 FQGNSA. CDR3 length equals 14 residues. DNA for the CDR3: TGTGCCAGCAGCTTTAGGAAGGGTGTTGATACGCAGTATTTT. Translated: CASSFRKGVDTQYF.

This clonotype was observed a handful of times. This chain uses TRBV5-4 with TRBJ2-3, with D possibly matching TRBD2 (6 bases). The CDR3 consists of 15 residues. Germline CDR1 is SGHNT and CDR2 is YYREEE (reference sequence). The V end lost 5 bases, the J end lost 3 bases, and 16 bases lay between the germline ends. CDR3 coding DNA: TGTGCCAGCAGTCCCGGGGGTGGAAGGACAGATACGCAGTATTTT. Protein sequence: CASSPGGGRTDTQYF.

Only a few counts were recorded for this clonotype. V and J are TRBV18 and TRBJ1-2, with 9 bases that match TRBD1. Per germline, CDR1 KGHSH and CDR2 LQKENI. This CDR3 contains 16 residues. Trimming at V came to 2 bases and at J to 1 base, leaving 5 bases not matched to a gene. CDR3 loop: CASSPSTGGGNYGYTF. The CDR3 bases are TGTGCCAGCTCACCATCGACAGGGGGTGGTAACTATGGCTACACCTTC. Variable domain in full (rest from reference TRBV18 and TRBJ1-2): NAGVMQNPRHLVRRRGQEARLRCSPMKGHSHVYWYRQLPEEGLKFMVYLQKENIIDESGMPKERFSAEFPKEGPSILRIQQVVRGDSAAYFCASSPSTGGGNYGYTFGSGTRLTVV.

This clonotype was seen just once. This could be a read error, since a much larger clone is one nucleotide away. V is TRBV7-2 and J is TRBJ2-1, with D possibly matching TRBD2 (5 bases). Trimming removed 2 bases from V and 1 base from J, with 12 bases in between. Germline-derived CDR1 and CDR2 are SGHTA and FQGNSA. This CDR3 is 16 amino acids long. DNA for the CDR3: TGTGCCAGCAGCTTATTTGTAGCGTGGTCCTACAATGAGCAGTTCTTC. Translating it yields CASSLFVAWSYNEQFF.

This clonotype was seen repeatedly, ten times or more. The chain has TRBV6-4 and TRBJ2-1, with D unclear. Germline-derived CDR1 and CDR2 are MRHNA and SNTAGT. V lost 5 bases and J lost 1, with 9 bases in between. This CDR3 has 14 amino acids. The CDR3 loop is CASSPSGSYNEQFF. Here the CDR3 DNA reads TGTGCCAGCAGTCCCAGTGGGTCCTACAATGAGCAGTTCTTC.

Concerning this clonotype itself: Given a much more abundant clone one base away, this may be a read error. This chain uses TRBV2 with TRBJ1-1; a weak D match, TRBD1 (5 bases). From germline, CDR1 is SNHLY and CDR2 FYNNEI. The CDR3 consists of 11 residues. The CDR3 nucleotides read TGTGACACCTATGGGGGGGCTGAAGCTTTCTTT. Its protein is CDTYGGAEAFF.

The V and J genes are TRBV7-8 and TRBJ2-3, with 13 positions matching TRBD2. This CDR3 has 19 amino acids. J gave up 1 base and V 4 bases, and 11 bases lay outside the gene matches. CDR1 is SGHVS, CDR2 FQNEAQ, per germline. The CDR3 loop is CASSSITSGGAGGTDTQYF. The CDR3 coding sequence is TGTGCCAGCAGCTCCATAACTAGCGGGGGGGCAGGGGGCACAGATACGCAGTATTTT.

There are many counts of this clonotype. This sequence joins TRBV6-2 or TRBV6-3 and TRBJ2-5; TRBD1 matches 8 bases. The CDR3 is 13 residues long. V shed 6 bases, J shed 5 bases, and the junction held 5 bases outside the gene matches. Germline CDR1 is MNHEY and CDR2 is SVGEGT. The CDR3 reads CASRSTGVETQYF. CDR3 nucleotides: TGTGCCAGCAGGTCGACAGGGGTTGAGACCCAGTACTTC.

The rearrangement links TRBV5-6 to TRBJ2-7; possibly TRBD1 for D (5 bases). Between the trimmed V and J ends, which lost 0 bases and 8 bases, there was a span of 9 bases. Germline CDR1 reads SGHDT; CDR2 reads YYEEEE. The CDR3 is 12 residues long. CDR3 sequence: CASSLAGQQQYV. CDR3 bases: TGTGCCAGCAGCTTGGCAGGGCAACAGCAGTACGTC.